The 20 T cell receptor beta chains below come from one sample, sequenced in a study of siplizumab effects on memory and regulatory T cells. Sequencing was performed with immunoSEQ multiplex PCR; in TCRdb, only in-frame clones are kept and a portion is missing. The sample has some 100,000 clones, around 95% seen once. The source material was naive CD4+ T cells sorted from blood. The source is a human donor in good health.

J is TRBJ1-4 and V is TRBV5-1, with D hard to call. Trimming took 0 bases from V and 1 from J, leaving 13 bases between them. This CDR3 comprises 17 residues. CDR1 SGHRS and CDR2 YFSETQ come from the germline V gene. In DNA form, the CDR3 reads TGCGCCAGCAGCTTGGACGCGCCCGGAGGAACTAATGAAAAACTGTTTTTT. Its translation is CASSLDAPGGTNEKLFF.

This chain joins TRBV5-1 and TRBJ2-1, with D perhaps matching TRBD1 (6 bases). The CDR3 is made up of 14 amino acids. V was shortened by 2 bases and J by 3 bases, with 9 bases between the two germline ends. The germline gives CDR1 SGHRS, CDR2 YFSETQ. CDR3 DNA sequence: TGCGCCAGCAGCTTCGGGACATTCTACAATGAGCAGTTCTTC. It encodes CASSFGTFYNEQFF.

V and J are TRBV14 and TRBJ2-5; D is possibly TRBD1 (6 bases). Germline V gives CDR1 SGHDN, CDR2 FVKESK. The CDR3 has 13 amino acids. Between the trimmed V and J ends, which lost 7 bases and 0 bases, there was a span of 9 bases. The chain's CDR3 is CASNQGNQETQYF. In DNA form, the CDR3 reads TGTGCCAGCAACCAGGGGAACCAAGAGACCCAGTACTTC. Supplemented by reference TRBV14 and TRBJ2-5, the full variable domain reads EAGVTQFPSHSVIEKGQTVTLRCDPISGHDNLYWYRRVMGKEIKFLLHFVKESKQDESGMPNNRFLAERTGGTYSTLKVQPAELEDSGVYFCASNQGNQETQYFGPGTRLLVL.

The gene calls are TRBV7-9 and TRBJ1-3; no clear D. There are 13 residues in the CDR3. V was shortened by 6 bases and J by 0 bases, with 6 bases between the two germline ends. Looked up from germline, CDR1 is SEHNR and CDR2 is FQNEAQ (reference sequence). CDR3: CASSIGSGNTIYF. DNA of the CDR3: TGTGCCAGCAGTATAGGCTCTGGAAACACCATATATTTT.

The rearrangement uses TRBV5-4 and TRBJ2-3; unclear D gene. V was pared by 2 bases and J by 4 bases, with 8 bases between. There are 13 residues in the CDR3. Germline V gene lookup returns CDR1 SGHNT and CDR2 YYREEE (reference sequence). DNA of the CDR3: TGTGCCAGCAGCTTTCTTAGGGCAGATACGCAGTATTTT. Translation: CASSFLRADTQYF. The variable domain in full, completed from reference TRBV5-4 and TRBJ2-3, reads ETGVTQSPTHLIKTRGQQVTLRCSSQSGHNTVSWYQQALGQGPQFIFQYYREEENGRGNFPPRFSGLQFPNYSSELNVNALELDDSALYLCASSFLRADTQYFGPGTRLTVL.

The chain has TRBV7-9 and TRBJ1-5; no clear D. V lost 5 bases, J lost 13 bases, and 15 bases lay in between. Germline assignment: CDR1 SEHNR and CDR2 FQNEAQ (reference sequence). The CDR3 is 12 residues long. The CDR3 coding sequence is TGTGCCAGCAGCCCGGACGGACCAACGCAGCATTTT. Protein sequence: CASSPDGPTQHF.

This chain links TRBV30 with TRBJ2-5; TRBD1 agrees at 9 bases. Gene TRBJ2-7 matches the end of the DNA better, so the J call may be wrong. Germline CDR1 GTSNPN, CDR2 SVGIG (reference sequence). The CDR3 loop spans 20 amino acids. DNA for the CDR3: TGTGCCTGGACTTTCTATCCCGAACAGGGGGCTATGGGAAGATCCTACGAGCAGTACTTC. Translating gives CAWTFYPEQGAMGRSYEQYF.

The gene calls are TRBV7-2 and TRBJ2-3; TRBD2 matches at 11 bases. In germline, CDR1 is SGHTA, CDR2 FQGNSA. After removal of 11 bases from V and 0 bases from J, the junction contained 10 bases not matched to a gene. The CDR3 runs to 16 residues. This chain's CDR3 is CAGSGGVGHSTDTQYF. CDR3 DNA sequence: TGTGCCGGTAGCGGGGGGGTCGGACATAGCACAGATACGCAGTATTTT. Filled out from reference TRBV7-2 and TRBJ2-3, the complete variable domain reads GAGVSQSPSNKVTEKGKDVELRCDPISGHTALYWYRQSLGQGLEFLIYFQGNSAPDKSGLPSDRFSAERTGGSVSTLTIQRTQQEDSAVYLCAGSGGVGHSTDTQYFGPGTRLTVL.

The gene calls are TRBV6-5 and TRBJ1-6, with 8 nucleotides matching TRBD1. CDR1 is MNHEY and CDR2 is SVGAGI in the germline V gene. The CDR3 length is 16 residues. V lost 4 bases to trimming and J lost 7 bases; unmatched junction nucleotides: 9. The CDR3 coding sequence is TGTGCCAGCAGTTTTACAGGGGGTCTTAGAAATTCACCCCTCCACTTT. It yields the protein CASSFTGGLRNSPLHF.

This chain joins TRBV2 and TRBJ2-1; D not resolved. This CDR3 spans 13 amino acids. Germline CDR1 SNHLY, CDR2 FYNNEI. Trimming stripped 3 bases from V and 2 bases from J, with 5 bases between. CDR3 amino acids: CASSDLAYNEQFF. CDR3 coding DNA: TGTGCCAGCAGTGACCTAGCCTACAATGAGCAGTTCTTC.

Remarks on this clone: The same CDR3 can be traced to other DNA sequences in this sample. J is TRBJ1-1 and V is TRBV7-3; 8 bases are a match to TRBD1. The V gene's germline CDR1 is SGHTA and CDR2 FQGTGA. V was pared by 3 bases and J by 1 base, with 1 base of the junction left unmatched. CDR3 length: 14 residues. The CDR3 DNA follows: TGTGCCAGCAGCTTGGGGACAGGGAACACTGAAGCTTTCTTT. It encodes CASSLGTGNTEAFF.

J is TRBJ1-2 and V is TRBV29-1; a possible D gene is TRBD1 (6 bases). The CDR3 extends over 12 amino acids. V dropped 5 bases and J dropped 4 bases, with 11 bases sitting between them. CDR1 is SQVTM, CDR2 ANQGSEA, per germline. The CDR3, as DNA: TGCAGCGTTTTACAGGGTTCCTATGGCTACACCTTC. It codes for CSVLQGSYGYTF. Looking up the rest from reference TRBV29-1 and TRBJ1-2 gives the full variable domain: SAVISQKPSRDICQRGTSLTIQCQVDSQVTMMFWYRQQPGQSLTLIATANQGSEATYESGFVIDKFPISRPNLTFSTLTVSNMSPEDSSIYLCSVLQGSYGYTFGSGTRLTVV.

V and J are TRBV28 and TRBJ2-2, with D maybe TRBD1 (5 bases). Germline V CDR1 and CDR2: MDHEN, SYDVKM. V lost 8 bases to trimming and J lost 1 base, with 14 bases between them. CDR3 length: 15 amino acids. CDR3 loop: CASLMQTGNTGELFF. The CDR3 DNA follows: TGTGCCAGCCTCATGCAAACAGGGAACACCGGGGAGCTGTTTTTT.

The rearrangement joins TRBV19 to TRBJ1-2, with 9 positions matching TRBD1. This CDR3 is built from 14 residues. Germline trimming cut 9 bases from V and 4 bases from J; bases unmatched to any gene: 9. Germline V gene lookup returns CDR1 LNHDA and CDR2 SQIVND (reference sequence). DNA for the CDR3: TGTGCCAGCCGCACCGGGACAGGGACCTATGGCTACACCTTC. Translating it yields CASRTGTGTYGYTF.

The J gene is TRBJ1-2, the V gene TRBV6-6, with D possibly being TRBD1 (5 bases). Germline assignment: CDR1 MNHNY and CDR2 SVGAGI (reference sequence). This CDR3 comprises 13 residues. Trimming removed 6 bases from V and 4 bases from J, with 12 bases in between. This chain's CDR3 is CASSQGLGYGYTF. In nucleotides, the CDR3 is TGTGCCAGCAGCCAGGGACTAGGCTATGGCTACACCTTC.

The V call is TRBV12-5, the J call TRBJ2-7, with D hard to call. CDR1 and CDR2 (germline): LGHNT, FRNRAP. Trimming cost V 3 bases and J 4 bases, with 19 bases left between them. This CDR3 comprises 16 residues. This CDR3 reads CASGLTGPTGVYEQYF. For the CDR3, the DNA is TGTGCTAGTGGTTTAACTGGGCCGACCGGCGTTTACGAGCAGTACTTC.

The chain links TRBV11-2 to TRBJ2-2; 12 bases align to TRBD2. CDR1 is SGHAT, CDR2 FQNNGV, per germline. After removal of 1 base from V and 5 bases from J, the junction contained 2 bases not matched to a gene. The CDR3 has 16 residues. The CDR3 here is CASSLALAGGTGELFF. The CDR3 region has the DNA TGTGCCAGCAGCTTAGCCCTAGCGGGGGGGACCGGGGAGCTGTTTTTT.

The V and J genes are TRBV7-2 and TRBJ2-3, with D possibly being TRBD1 (5 bases). The CDR3 spans 15 residues. V lost 5 bases, J lost 2 bases, and 14 bases lay in between. Germline lookup yields CDR1 SGHTA and CDR2 FQGNSA. CDR3 sequence reads: CASSLQAANTDTQYF. The CDR3 DNA sequence: TGTGCCAGCAGCCTACAGGCGGCTAACACAGATACGCAGTATTTT.

V gene TRBV7-2 combines with J gene TRBJ2-3; 12 positions match TRBD2. After removal of 1 base from V and 6 bases from J, the junction contained 8 bases not matched to a gene. The germline CDR1 and CDR2 sequences are SGHTA and FQGNSA. This CDR3 is 17 amino acids long. Here the CDR3 reads CASSLVSSGGARDTQYF. CDR3 DNA: TGTGCCAGCAGCTTAGTGTCTAGCGGGGGGGCTCGGGATACGCAGTATTTT.

This clone was counted a few times. V gene TRBV15 combines with J gene TRBJ2-5; 12 bases map to TRBD2. This CDR3 spans 15 amino acids. Germline V gives CDR1 LNHNV, CDR2 YYDKDF (reference sequence). J was trimmed by 5 bases and V by 5 bases; bases with no gene match: 6. CDR3 region: CATSSRLAGAETQYF. Written as DNA, the CDR3 is TGTGCCACCAGCTCACGACTAGCGGGGGCCGAGACCCAGTACTTC.